One and the same sample provided the 2 T cell receptor beta chains below, sequenced in a study of identical twins. TCRdb analysed the 5' RACE reads with MiXCR anew, one entry per CDR3 protein. The sample consists of over 550,000 distinct CDR3 sequences, just over 7% of them appearing once. Another study also made use of these data, one on yellow fever vaccine responses in identical twins.

The source material was PBMCs. All receptors come from a woman younger than 35 in good health.

This clonotype was counted ten times or more. The genes are TRBV28 and TRBJ2-3, with a possible D match to TRBD1 (6 bases). Germline values: CDR1 MDHEN, CDR2 SYDVKM. This CDR3 has 21 amino acids. Trimming took off 3 bases at V and 3 bases at J, with 31 bases between the two ends. The CDR3 nucleotides are TGTGCCAGCAGTTTGATCTTGGGGACACAGATTTTAGCGCCACGAACAGATACGCAGTATTTT. It yields the protein CASSLILGTQILAPRTDTQYF.

This clonotype came up a few times. This chain links TRBV2 with TRBJ2-1; D gene uncertain. CDR3 length: 13 amino acids. The V and J ends lost 8 bases and 0 bases respectively, with 8 bases between them. Germline loops: CDR1 SNHLY, CDR2 FYNNEI. CDR3 DNA sequence: TGTGCCAGCTTTCTCAGCTCCTACAATGAGCAGTTCTTC. As protein: CASFLSSYNEQFF. The variable domain in full, with the rest retrieved from reference TRBV2 and TRBJ2-1, is EPEVTQTPSHQVTQMGQEVILRCVPISNHLYFYWYRQILGQKVEFLVSFYNNEISEKSEIFDDQFSVERPDGSNFTLKIRSTKLEDSAMYFCASFLSSYNEQFFGPGTRLTVL.